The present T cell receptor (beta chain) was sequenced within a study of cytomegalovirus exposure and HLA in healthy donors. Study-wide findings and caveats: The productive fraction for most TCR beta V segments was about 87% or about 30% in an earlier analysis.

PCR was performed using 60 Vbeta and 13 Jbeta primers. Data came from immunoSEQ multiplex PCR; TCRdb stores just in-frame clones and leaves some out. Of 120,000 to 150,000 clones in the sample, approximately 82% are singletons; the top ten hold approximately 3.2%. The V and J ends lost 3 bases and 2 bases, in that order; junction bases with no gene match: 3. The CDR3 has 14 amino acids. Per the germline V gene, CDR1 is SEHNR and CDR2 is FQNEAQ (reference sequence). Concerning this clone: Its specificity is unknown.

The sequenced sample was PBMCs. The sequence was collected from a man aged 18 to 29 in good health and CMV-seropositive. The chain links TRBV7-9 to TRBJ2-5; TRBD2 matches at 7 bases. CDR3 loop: CASSFAGVQETQYF. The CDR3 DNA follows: TGTGCCAGCAGCTTTGCGGGAGTACAAGAGACCCAGTACTTC.